Below, 8 T cell receptor beta chains from the same sample are listed, as sequenced in a study of blood T cell repertoires in COVID-19 (dated by TCRdb to 2020 to 2021). The library was generated by the immunoSEQ multiplex PCR assay. TCRdb limited this immuneACCESS table to in-frame rearrangements with V and J called. A share of clones is missing; checked studies link under half to unresolved V genes, and the rest is unexplained. Here the sample has 40,000 to 60,000 clones; roughly 90% occur a single time. The ten largest account for about 3.8% of the sample. The specimen was peripheral blood. These receptor sequences come from a human donor in a cohort sampled during active COVID-19.

The rearrangement joins TRBV30 to TRBJ1-1, with 9 bases that match TRBD1. With 4 bases clipped from V and 6 bases from J, the junction kept 6 bases outside the gene matches. There are 13 residues in the CDR3. In germline, CDR1 is GTSNPN, CDR2 SVGIG (reference sequence). CDR3 loop: CAWNGQGIPEAFF. The CDR3 coding sequence is TGTGCCTGGAACGGACAGGGGATACCTGAAGCTTTCTTT.

This chain uses TRBV28 with TRBJ1-5, with 9 bases that match TRBD1. The J segment lost 4 bases and the V segment lost 3 bases, leaving 1 base of the junction unmatched. The germline V gene has CDR1 MDHEN and CDR2 SYDVKM. The CDR3 runs 14 residues. CDR3 nucleotide sequence: TGTGCCAGCAGTTTGGGGACAGGGAATCAGCCCCAGCATTTT. Amino acids: CASSLGTGNQPQHF.

V gene TRBV29-1 combines with J gene TRBJ1-1; D possibly corresponds to TRBD1 (5 bases). The CDR3 is 13 amino acids. Germline CDR1 and CDR2: SQVTM and ANQGSEA. V was trimmed by 6 bases and J by 0 bases, leaving 11 bases between them. The CDR3 is CSVGQGLNTEAFF. As DNA, the CDR3 is TGCAGCGTGGGGCAGGGCCTGAACACTGAAGCTTTCTTT.

This sequence joins TRBV18 and TRBJ1-2; possible D gene TRBD1, 6 bases. Germline CDR1 reads KGHSH; CDR2 reads LQKENI. V lost 4 bases and J 5 bases, leaving 14 bases between the germline ends. The CDR3 covers 14 residues. The CDR3: CASSRDRTPYGYTF. The CDR3 DNA is TGTGCCAGCTCACGCGACAGGACGCCGTATGGCTACACCTTC.

V gene TRBV2 combines with J gene TRBJ2-6; D gene unclear. Germline-derived CDR1 and CDR2 are SNHLY and FYNNEI. There are 15 residues in the CDR3. V gave up 7 bases and J gave up 1 base, with 11 bases separating them. The DNA of the CDR3 is TGTGCCAGCATTGCACTTAGATCTGGGGCCAACGTCCTGACTTTC. It codes for CASIALRSGANVLTF.

This chain links TRBV7-8 with TRBJ2-2; 9 bases line up with TRBD2. There are 14 residues in the CDR3. Losses at the gene ends were 6 bases for V and 2 bases for J; bases not matched to a gene: 1. Germline loops: CDR1 SGHVS, CDR2 FQNEAQ. The CDR3 sequence is CASRGLANTGELFF. The DNA of the CDR3 is TGTGCCAGCAGGGGACTAGCAAACACCGGGGAGCTGTTTTTT.

The chain employs TRBV3-1 (or the pseudogene TRBV3-2) and TRBJ1-2; 9 bases map to TRBD1. Trimming removed 2 bases from V and 5 bases from J; junction bases left unmatched: 3. The germline V gene has CDR1 LGHDT and CDR2 YNNKEL (reference sequence). The CDR3 covers 14 residues. CDR3 region: CASSQTGTGYGYTF. CDR3 sequence (DNA): TGTGCCAGCAGCCAAACCGGGACAGGGTATGGCTACACCTTC.

The chain couples TRBV11-1 to TRBJ1-2, with 7 bases lining up with TRBD1. This CDR3 region has 13 residues. V lost 5 bases, J lost 3 bases, and 3 bases stayed unmatched. The V gene's germline CDR1 is SGHAT and CDR2 FQDESV (reference sequence). CDR3 sequence: CASSPGTDYGYTF. The CDR3 coding sequence is TGTGCCAGCAGCCCTGGGACAGACTATGGCTACACCTTC. The full variable domain, its missing parts supplied by reference TRBV11-1 and TRBJ1-2, is EAEVAQSPRYKITEKSQAVAFWCDPISGHATLYWYRQILGQGPELLVQFQDESVVDDSQLPKDRFSAERLKGVDSTLKIQPAELGDSAMYLCASSPGTDYGYTFGSGTRLTVV.